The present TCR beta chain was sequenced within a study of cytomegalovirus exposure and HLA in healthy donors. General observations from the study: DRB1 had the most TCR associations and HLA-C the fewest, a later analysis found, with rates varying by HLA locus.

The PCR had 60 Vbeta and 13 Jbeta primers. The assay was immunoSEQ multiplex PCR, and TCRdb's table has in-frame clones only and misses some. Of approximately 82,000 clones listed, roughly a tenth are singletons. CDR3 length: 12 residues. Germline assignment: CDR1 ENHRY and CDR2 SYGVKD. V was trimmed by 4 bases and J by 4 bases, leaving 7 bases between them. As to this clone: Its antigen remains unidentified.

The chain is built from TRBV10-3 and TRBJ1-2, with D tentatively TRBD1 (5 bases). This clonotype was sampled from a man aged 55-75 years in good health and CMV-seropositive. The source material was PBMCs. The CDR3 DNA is TGTGCCATCAGTGGAGACAGCTATGGCTACACCTTC. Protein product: CAISGDSYGYTF.